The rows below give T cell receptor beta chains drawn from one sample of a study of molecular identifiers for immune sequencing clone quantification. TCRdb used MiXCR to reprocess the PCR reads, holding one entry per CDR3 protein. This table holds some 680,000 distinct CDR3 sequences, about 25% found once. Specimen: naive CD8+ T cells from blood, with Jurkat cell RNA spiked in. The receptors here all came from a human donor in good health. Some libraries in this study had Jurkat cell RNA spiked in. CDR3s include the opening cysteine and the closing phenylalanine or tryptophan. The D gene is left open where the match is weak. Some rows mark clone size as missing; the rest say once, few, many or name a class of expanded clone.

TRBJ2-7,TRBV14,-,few,TGTGCCAGCAGCCAAGATTCTCGTCGTGGCTCCGGGGCCTACGAGCAGTACTTC,CASSQDSRRGSGAYEQYF
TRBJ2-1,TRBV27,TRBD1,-,TGTGCCAGCAGTTTATCGATAGGGACAGGGGGGGATGGGCAGTTCTTC,CASSLSIGTGGDGQFF
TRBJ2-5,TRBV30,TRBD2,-,TGTGCCTGGAGTGTCGGACTAGCGGGGCCCCAAGAGCCCCAGTACTTC,CAWSVGLAGPQEPQYF
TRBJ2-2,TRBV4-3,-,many,TGTGCCAGCAGCCAAGATAGCGGCACCGGGGAGCTGTTTTTT,CASSQDSGTGELFF
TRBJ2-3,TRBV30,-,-,TGTGCCTGGACCACCAGCACAGATACGCAGTATTTT,CAWTTSTDTQYF
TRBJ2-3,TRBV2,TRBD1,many,TGTGCCAGCAGTGGAGGACAGGGGGCGAGAACAGATACGCAGTATTTT,CASSGGQGARTDTQYF
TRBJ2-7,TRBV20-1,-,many,TGCAGTGCCGCGACGGGGCTTCTTCCCGAGCAGTACTTC,CSAATGLLPEQYF
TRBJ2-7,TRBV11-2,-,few,TGTGCCAGCAGCTACTGGGAAGGGGGAACCTACGAGCAGTACTTC,CASSYWEGGTYEQYF
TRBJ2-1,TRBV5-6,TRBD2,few,TGTGCCAGCAGCTTGGTGCGGGAGATCTACAATGAGCAGTTCTTC,CASSLVREIYNEQFF
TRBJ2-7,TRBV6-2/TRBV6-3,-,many,TGTGCCAGCTTGGGATCTGTCTACGAGCAGTACTTC,CASLGSVYEQYF
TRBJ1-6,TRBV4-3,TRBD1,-,TGCGCCAGCAGCCAAAATAGCGGGAAGGGGGCGGTTGAGTCACCCCTCCACTTT,CASSQNSGKGAVESPLHF
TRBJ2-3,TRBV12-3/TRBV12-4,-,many,TGTGCCAGCAGCCCTCCCGGGGCAGATACGCAGTATTTT,CASSPPGADTQYF
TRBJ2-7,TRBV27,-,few,TGTGCCAGCAGTTTTACCGGGACCTCAATCTACGAGCAGTACTTC,CASSFTGTSIYEQYF
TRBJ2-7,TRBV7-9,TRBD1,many,TGTGCCAGCAGCCTACGACAGGGGATCCACGAGCAGTACTTC,CASSLRQGIHEQYF
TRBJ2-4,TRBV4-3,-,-,TGCGCCAGCCGCCAAGATGGGTCCGGGGGCGCTGGGAACTTC,CASRQDGSGGAGNF
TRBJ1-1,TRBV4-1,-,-,TGCGCCAGCAGCCAAGCGGGGTTCGACACTGAAGCTTTCTTT,CASSQAGFDTEAFF
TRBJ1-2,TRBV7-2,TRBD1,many,TGTGCCAGCAGCTCAGGGACAGTTTTTGGCTACACCTTC,CASSSGTVFGYTF
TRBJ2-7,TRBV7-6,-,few,TGTGCCAGCAGCTTAGATGGGCACGAGCAGTACTTC,CASSLDGHEQYF
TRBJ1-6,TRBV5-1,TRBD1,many,TGCGCCAGCAGCTTTAGACGGGACAGCAATTCACCCCTCCACTTT,CASSFRRDSNSPLHF
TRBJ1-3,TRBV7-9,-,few,TGTGCCAGCAGCCCCGAATCAGTTTTGGTCGGAAACACCATATATTTT,CASSPESVLVGNTIYF
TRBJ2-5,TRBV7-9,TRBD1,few,TGTGCCAGCAGCTCACCGATAACAGGGGGCAGTCCAGAGACCCAGTACTTC,CASSSPITGGSPETQYF
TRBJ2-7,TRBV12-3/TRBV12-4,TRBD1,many,TGTGCCAGCAGTTCTGGACAGGGCAACGAGCAGTACTTC,CASSSGQGNEQYF
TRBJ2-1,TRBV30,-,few,TGTGCCCGGAGTCGGGTGATGTCCGAGCAGTTCTTC,CARSRVMSEQFF
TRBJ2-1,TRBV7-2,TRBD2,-,TGTGCCAGCAGCCCGGGACTAGCGTACTCAACCAGCTCCTACAATGAGCAGTTCTTC,CASSPGLAYSTSSYNEQFF
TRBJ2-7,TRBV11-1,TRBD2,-,TGTGCCAGCAGCTTTAGCGGGAGGGATATCGACGAGCAGTACTTC,CASSFSGRDIDEQYF
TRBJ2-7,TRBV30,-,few,TGTGCCTGGAGTGTCGGAGCATACGAGCAGTACTTC,CAWSVGAYEQYF
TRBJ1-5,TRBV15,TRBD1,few,TGTGCCACCAGCAGAACGGGACAGGCTCAATCCCCGAGCAGCAATCAGCCCCAGCATTTT,CATSRTGQAQSPSSNQPQHF
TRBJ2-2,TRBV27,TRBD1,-,TGTGCCAGCAGTTACTCGACAGGGTGGGGCGGGGAGCTGTTTTTT,CASSYSTGWGGELFF
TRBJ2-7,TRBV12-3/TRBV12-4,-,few,TGTGCCAGCAGCGCCGATGACTACGAGCAGTACTTC,CASSADDYEQYF
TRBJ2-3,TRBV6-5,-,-,TGTGCCAGTAGGGCGTCCGAACTTACAGATACGCAGTATTTT,CASRASELTDTQYF
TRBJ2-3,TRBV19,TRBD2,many,TGTGCCAGTATGGGCCCAGCGGGGGCCTCCACAGATACGCAGTATTTT,CASMGPAGASTDTQYF
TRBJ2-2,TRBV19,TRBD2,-,TGTGCCAGTACCTCCGGGACTAGGGGCACCGGGGAGCTGTTTTTT,CASTSGTRGTGELFF